This TCR beta chain was identified during a study of blood T cell repertoires in COVID-19. Clones were sequenced by immunoSEQ multiplex PCR, and TCRdb holds only the in-frame ones, with some missing. The sample records about 150,000 clones, roughly 90% being singletons. This clone was recorded only once. The CDR3 covers 17 residues. Trimming took 3 bases from V and 3 from J, leaving 17 bases between them. Germline V gene lookup returns CDR1 LNHDA and CDR2 SQIVND (reference sequence). The V call is TRBV19, the J call TRBJ2-2; TRBD2 might be the D (7 bases). What was sequenced was PBMCs or T cells enriched from blood (not recorded which). The sequence was collected from a woman aged 25 to 39 with acute COVID-19. CDR3 sequence: CASSIDGGASYTGELFF. DNA for the CDR3: TGTGCCAGTAGTATCGATGGGGGGGCTTCGTACACCGGGGAGCTGTTTTTT.